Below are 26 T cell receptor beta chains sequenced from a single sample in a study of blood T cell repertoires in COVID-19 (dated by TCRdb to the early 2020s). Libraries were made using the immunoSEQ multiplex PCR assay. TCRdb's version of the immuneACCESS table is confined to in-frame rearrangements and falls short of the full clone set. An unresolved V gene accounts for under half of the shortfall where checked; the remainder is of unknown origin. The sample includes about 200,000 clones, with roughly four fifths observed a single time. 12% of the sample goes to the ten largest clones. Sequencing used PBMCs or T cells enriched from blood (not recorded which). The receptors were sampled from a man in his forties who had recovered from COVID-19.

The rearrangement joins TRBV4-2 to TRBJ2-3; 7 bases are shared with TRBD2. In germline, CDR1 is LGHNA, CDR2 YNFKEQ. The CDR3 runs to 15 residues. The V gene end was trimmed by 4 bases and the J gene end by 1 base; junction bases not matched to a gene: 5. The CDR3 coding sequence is TGTGCCAGCAGCCCGCTAGCGGCTGGCACAGATACGCAGTATTTT. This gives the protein CASSPLAAGTDTQYF.

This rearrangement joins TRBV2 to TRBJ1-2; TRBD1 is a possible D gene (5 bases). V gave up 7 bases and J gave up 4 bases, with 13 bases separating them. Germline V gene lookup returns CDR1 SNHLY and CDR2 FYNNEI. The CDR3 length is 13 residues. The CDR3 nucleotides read TGTGCCAGCACCCTGGGGCCGACCTATGGCTACACCTTC. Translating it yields CASTLGPTYGYTF. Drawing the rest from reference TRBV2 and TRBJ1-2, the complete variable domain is EPEVTQTPSHQVTQMGQEVILRCVPISNHLYFYWYRQILGQKVEFLVSFYNNEISEKSEIFDDQFSVERPDGSNFTLKIRSTKLEDSAMYFCASTLGPTYGYTFGSGTRLTVV.

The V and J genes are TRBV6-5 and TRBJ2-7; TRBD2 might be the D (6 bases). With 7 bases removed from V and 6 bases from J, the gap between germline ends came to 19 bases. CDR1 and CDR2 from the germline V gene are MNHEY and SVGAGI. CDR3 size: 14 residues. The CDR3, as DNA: TGTGCCAGCACCCCCCCGGGGCAGGGAGGCGAGCAGTACTTC. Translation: CASTPPGQGGEQYF.

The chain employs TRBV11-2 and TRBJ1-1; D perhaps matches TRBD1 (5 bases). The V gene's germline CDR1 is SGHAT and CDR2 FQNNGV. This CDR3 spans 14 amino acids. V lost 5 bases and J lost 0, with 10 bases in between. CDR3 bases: TGTGCCAGCAGCCTCCAGGGAATGAACACTGAAGCTTTCTTT. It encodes CASSLQGMNTEAFF.

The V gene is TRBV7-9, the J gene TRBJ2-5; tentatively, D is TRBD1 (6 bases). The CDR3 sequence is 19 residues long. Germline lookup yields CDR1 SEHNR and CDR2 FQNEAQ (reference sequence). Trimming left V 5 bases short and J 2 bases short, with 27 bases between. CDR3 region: CASSEGVVGAHSKQETQYF. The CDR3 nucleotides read TGTGCCAGCAGCGAGGGCGTTGTGGGGGCCCACTCAAAACAAGAGACCCAGTACTTC. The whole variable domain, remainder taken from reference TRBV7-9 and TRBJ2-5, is DTGVSQNPRHKITKRGQNVTFRCDPISEHNRLYWYRQTLGQGPEFLTYFQNEAQLEKSRLLSDRFSAERPKGSFSTLEIQRTEQGDSAMYLCASSEGVVGAHSKQETQYFGPGTRLLVL.

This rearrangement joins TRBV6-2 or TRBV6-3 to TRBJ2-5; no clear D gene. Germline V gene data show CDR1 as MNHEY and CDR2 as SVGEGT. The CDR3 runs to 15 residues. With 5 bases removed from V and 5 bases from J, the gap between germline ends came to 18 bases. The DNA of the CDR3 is TGTGCCAGCAGTACTAACCTTTTCCGAGAGGAGACCCAGTACTTC. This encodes CASSTNLFREETQYF.

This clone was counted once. The CDR3 DNA reads as TGTGCCAGCAGCCATCTCTTAGTGGAGGACTGGGAGACCCAGTACTTC. Translating gives CASSHLLVEDWETQYF. The rearrangement joins TRBV3-1 (or the pseudogene TRBV3-2) to TRBJ2-5; maybe TRBD2 (5 bases). Germline V lookup: CDR1 LGHDT, CDR2 YNNKEL (reference sequence). V was cut by 3 bases and J by 5 bases, with 19 bases left in between. The length of the CDR3 is 16 residues.

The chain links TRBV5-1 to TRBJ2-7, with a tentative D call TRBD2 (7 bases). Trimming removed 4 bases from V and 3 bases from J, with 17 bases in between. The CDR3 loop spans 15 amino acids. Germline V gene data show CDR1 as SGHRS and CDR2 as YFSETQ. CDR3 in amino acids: CASSMGGPTIYEQYF. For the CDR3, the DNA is TGCGCCAGCAGCATGGGGGGGCCTACAATCTACGAGCAGTACTTC. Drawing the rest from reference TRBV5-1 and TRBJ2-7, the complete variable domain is KAGVTQTPRYLIKTRGQQVTLSCSPISGHRSVSWYQQTPGQGLQFLFEYFSETQRNKGNFPGRFSGRQFSNSRSEMNVSTLELGDSALYLCASSMGGPTIYEQYFGPGTRLTVT.

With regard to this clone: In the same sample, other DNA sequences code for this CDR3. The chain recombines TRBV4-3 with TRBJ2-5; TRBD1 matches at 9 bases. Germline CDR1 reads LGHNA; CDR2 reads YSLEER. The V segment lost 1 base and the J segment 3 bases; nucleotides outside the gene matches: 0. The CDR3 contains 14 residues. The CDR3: CASSQGQGEETQYF. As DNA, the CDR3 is TGCGCCAGCAGCCAAGGACAGGGGGAAGAGACCCAGTACTTC.

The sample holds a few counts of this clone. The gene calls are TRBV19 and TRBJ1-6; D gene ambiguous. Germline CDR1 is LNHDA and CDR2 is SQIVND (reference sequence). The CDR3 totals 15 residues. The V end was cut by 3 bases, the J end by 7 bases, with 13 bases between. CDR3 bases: TGTGCCAGTAGTATCACATCGGGTCCGAATTCACCCCTCCACTTT. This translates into CASSITSGPNSPLHF. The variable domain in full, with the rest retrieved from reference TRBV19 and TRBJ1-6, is DGGITQSPKYLFRKEGQNVTLSCEQNLNHDAMYWYRQDPGQGLRLIYYSQIVNDFQKGDIAEGYSVSREKKESFPLTVTSAQKNPTAFYLCASSITSGPNSPLHFGNGTRLTVT.

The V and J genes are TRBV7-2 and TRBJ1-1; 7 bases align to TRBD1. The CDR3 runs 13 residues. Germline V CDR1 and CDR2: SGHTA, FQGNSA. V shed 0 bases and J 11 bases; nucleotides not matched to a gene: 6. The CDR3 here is CASSLAGQNTAFF. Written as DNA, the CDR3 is TGTGCCAGCAGCTTAGCGGGACAGAACACGGCTTTCTTT.

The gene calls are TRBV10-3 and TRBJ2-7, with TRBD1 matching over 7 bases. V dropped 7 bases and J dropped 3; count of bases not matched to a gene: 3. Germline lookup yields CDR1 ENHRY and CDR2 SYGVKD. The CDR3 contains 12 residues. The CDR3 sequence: CAIKDRSYEQYF. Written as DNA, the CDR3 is TGTGCCATCAAGGACAGGAGCTACGAGCAGTACTTC.

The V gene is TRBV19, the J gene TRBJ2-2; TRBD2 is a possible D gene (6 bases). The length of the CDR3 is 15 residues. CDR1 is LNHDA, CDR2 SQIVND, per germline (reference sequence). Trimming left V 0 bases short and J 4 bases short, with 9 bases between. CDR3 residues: CASSIDRRATGELFF. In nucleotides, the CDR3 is TGTGCCAGTAGTATAGATCGGAGGGCCACCGGGGAGCTGTTTTTT.

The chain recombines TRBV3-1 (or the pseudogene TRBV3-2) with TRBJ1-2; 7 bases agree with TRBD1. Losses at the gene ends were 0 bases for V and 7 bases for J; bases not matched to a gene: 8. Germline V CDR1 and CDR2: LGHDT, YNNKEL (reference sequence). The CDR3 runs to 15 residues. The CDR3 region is CASSQDPSGGGGYTF. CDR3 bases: TGTGCCAGCAGCCAAGATCCATCAGGGGGAGGTGGCTACACCTTC.

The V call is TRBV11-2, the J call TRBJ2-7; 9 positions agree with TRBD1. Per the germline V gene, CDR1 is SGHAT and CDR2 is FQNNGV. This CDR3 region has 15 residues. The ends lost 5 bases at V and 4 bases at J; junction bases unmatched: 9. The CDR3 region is CASSVDRGETYEQYV. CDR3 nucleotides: TGTGCCAGCAGCGTCGACAGGGGGGAAACGTACGAGCAGTACGTC.

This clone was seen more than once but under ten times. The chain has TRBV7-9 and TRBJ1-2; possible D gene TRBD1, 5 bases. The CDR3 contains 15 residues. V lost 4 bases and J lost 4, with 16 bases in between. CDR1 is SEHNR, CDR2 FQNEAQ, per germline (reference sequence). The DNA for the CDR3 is TGTGCCAGCAGCTCCATCGGGGGAGGGAGCTATGGCTACACCTTC. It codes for CASSSIGGGSYGYTF.

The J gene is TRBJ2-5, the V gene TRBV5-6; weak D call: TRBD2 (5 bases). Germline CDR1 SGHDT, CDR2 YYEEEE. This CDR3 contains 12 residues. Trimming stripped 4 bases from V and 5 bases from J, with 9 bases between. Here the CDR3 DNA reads TGTGCCAGCAGCCTAGAGGGCGAGACCCAGTACTTC. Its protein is CASSLEGETQYF.

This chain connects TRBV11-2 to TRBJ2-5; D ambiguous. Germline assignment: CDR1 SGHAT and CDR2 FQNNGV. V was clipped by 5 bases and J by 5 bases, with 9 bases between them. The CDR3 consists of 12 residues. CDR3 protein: CASSLYWETQYF. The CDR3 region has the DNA TGTGCCAGCAGCCTCTACTGGGAGACCCAGTACTTC.

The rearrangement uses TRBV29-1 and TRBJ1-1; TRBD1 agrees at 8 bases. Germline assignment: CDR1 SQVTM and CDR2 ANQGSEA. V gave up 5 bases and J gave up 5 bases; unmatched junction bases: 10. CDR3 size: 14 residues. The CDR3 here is CSVHLTGAQTEAFF. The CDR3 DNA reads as TGCAGCGTTCACTTGACAGGGGCCCAAACTGAAGCTTTCTTT.

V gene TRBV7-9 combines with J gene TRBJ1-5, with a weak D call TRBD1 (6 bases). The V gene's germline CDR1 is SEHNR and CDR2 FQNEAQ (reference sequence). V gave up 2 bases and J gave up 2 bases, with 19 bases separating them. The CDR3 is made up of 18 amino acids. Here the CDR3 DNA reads TGTGCCAGCAGCTTAACCAGGGGTGAATTCGTGGGCAATCAGCCCCAGCATTTT. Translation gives CASSLTRGEFVGNQPQHF.

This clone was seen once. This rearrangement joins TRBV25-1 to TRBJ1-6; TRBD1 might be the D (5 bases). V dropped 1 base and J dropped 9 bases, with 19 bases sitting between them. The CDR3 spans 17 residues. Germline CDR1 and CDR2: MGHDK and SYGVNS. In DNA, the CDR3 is TGTGCCAGCAGTGAATCCGCTCCGACAGAACTGGGTTCACCCCTCCACTTT. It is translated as CASSESAPTELGSPLHF.

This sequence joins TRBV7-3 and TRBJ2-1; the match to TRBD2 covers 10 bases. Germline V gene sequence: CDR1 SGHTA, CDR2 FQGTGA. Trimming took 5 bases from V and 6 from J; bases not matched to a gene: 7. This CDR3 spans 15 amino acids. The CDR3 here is CASSGSLAGPNEQFF. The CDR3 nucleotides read TGTGCCAGCAGCGGATCACTAGCGGGACCCAATGAGCAGTTCTTC.

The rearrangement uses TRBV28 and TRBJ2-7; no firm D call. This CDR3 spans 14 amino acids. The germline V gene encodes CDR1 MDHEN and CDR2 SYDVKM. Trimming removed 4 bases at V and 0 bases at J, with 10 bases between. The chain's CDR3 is CASSSGGNSYEQYF. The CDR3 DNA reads TGTGCCAGCAGTTCGGGTGGAAACTCCTACGAGCAGTACTTC.

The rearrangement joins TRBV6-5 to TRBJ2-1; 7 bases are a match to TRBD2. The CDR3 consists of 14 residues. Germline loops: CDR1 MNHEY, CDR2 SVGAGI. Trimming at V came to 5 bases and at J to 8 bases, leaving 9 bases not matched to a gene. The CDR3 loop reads CASSRGGGRDEQFF. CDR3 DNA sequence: TGTGCCAGCAGTCGTGGGGGGGGAAGGGATGAGCAGTTCTTC.

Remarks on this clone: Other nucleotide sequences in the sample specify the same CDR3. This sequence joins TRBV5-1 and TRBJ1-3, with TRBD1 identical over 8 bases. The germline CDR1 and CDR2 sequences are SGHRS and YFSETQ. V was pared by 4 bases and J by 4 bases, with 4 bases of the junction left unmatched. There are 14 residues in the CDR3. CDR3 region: CASSAGTGGNTIYF. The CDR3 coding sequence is TGCGCCAGCAGCGCCGGGACAGGCGGAAACACCATATATTTT.

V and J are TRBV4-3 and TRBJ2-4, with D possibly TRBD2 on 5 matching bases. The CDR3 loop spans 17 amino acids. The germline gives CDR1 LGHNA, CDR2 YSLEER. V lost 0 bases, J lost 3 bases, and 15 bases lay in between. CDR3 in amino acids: CASSQERTHRGKNIQYF. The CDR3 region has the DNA TGCGCCAGCAGCCAAGAGAGGACGCATCGGGGCAAAAACATTCAGTACTTC.